These T cell receptor beta chains were read from a single sample in a study of shared clonotypes between healthy human individuals. Here immunoSEQ multiplex PCR was the method, and the copy in TCRdb shows in-frame clones only, minus some. Of approximately 1.4 million clones listed, 95% to 99% are singletons. The sequencing input was naive CD4+ T cells sorted from blood. These receptors all come from a man aged 30 to 39 in good health. CDR3s include the opening cysteine and the closing phenylalanine or tryptophan. Each record gives: clone size, J gene, V gene, D gene, CDR3 DNA, CDR3 protein. D genes are given only for firm matches. Size tells how often a clone was seen (once, few, many) or the class of an expanded clone, and some rows leave it out.

clone_size: -; j_call: TRBJ2-1; v_call: TRBV28; d_call: -; cdr3_nt: TGTGCCAGCAGTTTTCCGGGAGAGAGGAATGAGCAGTTCTTC; cdr3_aa: CASSFPGERNEQFF
clone_size: -; j_call: TRBJ2-7; v_call: TRBV28; d_call: -; cdr3_nt: TGTGCCAGCAGTTTAGCCGACCGGATTCGGGACGAGCAGTACTTC; cdr3_aa: CASSLADRIRDEQYF
clone_size: once; j_call: TRBJ2-1; v_call: TRBV19; d_call: TRBD2; cdr3_nt: TGTGCCAGTAGTATCCGGGCAACGGGAGGGATATACAATGAGCAGTTCTTC; cdr3_aa: CASSIRATGGIYNEQFF
clone_size: -; j_call: TRBJ2-5; v_call: TRBV18; d_call: -; cdr3_nt: TGTGCCAGCTCACCGGTGCCTATACTGTCGCAAGAGACCCAGTACTTC; cdr3_aa: CASSPVPILSQETQYF
clone_size: -; j_call: TRBJ2-7; v_call: TRBV11-3; d_call: TRBD2; cdr3_nt: TGTGCCAGCAGCGAGACTAGCCAAAACGAGCAGTACTTC; cdr3_aa: CASSETSQNEQYF
clone_size: once; j_call: TRBJ2-1; v_call: TRBV5-4; d_call: -; cdr3_nt: TGTGCCAGCAGCTTCCCCAGCAGTGAGCAGTTCTTC; cdr3_aa: CASSFPSSEQFF
clone_size: -; j_call: TRBJ2-3; v_call: TRBV19; d_call: -; cdr3_nt: TGTGCCAGTAGTATACTCACTAGTCCTAGCACAGATACGCAGTATTTT; cdr3_aa: CASSILTSPSTDTQYF
clone_size: -; j_call: TRBJ2-1; v_call: TRBV9; d_call: TRBD2; cdr3_nt: TGTGCCAGCAGGTCACCCTCGGGCGCGGGACTAGCGGGAAGCTACAATGAGCAGTTCTTC; cdr3_aa: CASRSPSGAGLAGSYNEQFF
clone_size: -; j_call: TRBJ2-2; v_call: TRBV7-9; d_call: -; cdr3_nt: TGTGCCAGCATGACTTCTTCCACTGGGGAGCTGTTTTTT; cdr3_aa: CASMTSSTGELFF
clone_size: -; j_call: TRBJ2-1; v_call: TRBV6-1; d_call: -; cdr3_nt: TGTGCCAGCAGCACCTGGTATGAGCAGTTCTTC; cdr3_aa: CASSTWYEQFF
clone_size: -; j_call: TRBJ2-7; v_call: TRBV29-1; d_call: -; cdr3_nt: TGCAGCGTTTATTATGACGAGCAGTACTTC; cdr3_aa: CSVYYDEQYF
clone_size: -; j_call: TRBJ2-7; v_call: TRBV27; d_call: TRBD2; cdr3_nt: TGTGCCAGCAGGTCACCGGGACTAGCCAGCTACGAGCAGTACTTC; cdr3_aa: CASRSPGLASYEQYF
clone_size: -; j_call: TRBJ1-2; v_call: TRBV4-1; d_call: -; cdr3_nt: TGCGCCAGCAGCCAAGAGGGCACGCTCTATGGCTACACCTTC; cdr3_aa: CASSQEGTLYGYTF
clone_size: -; j_call: TRBJ2-1; v_call: TRBV6-1; d_call: -; cdr3_nt: TGTGCCAGCTCTCCCCTAGCCGTGACCTACAATGAGCAGTTCTTC; cdr3_aa: CASSPLAVTYNEQFF
clone_size: -; j_call: TRBJ1-1; v_call: TRBV5-4; d_call: -; cdr3_nt: TGTGCCAGCAGCTTGTGGCCCGGATCGGGGGCGGCGGTGAACACTGAAGCTTTCTTT; cdr3_aa: CASSLWPGSGAAVNTEAFF
clone_size: -; j_call: TRBJ2-3; v_call: TRBV10-3; d_call: TRBD2; cdr3_nt: TGTGCCATCAGTGACGAGGGCGGGGGGGTCACAGATACGCAGTATTTT; cdr3_aa: CAISDEGGGVTDTQYF
clone_size: -; j_call: TRBJ1-2; v_call: TRBV10-3; d_call: TRBD1; cdr3_nt: TGTGCCATCAGTGGGGACAGTTTAACCTACACCTTC; cdr3_aa: CAISGDSLTYTF
clone_size: once; j_call: TRBJ2-5; v_call: TRBV19; d_call: TRBD1; cdr3_nt: TGTGCCAGTAGTCCCCAATGGGCAGGGGGAGAGACCCAGTACTTC; cdr3_aa: CASSPQWAGGETQYF
clone_size: -; j_call: TRBJ2-7; v_call: TRBV6-5; d_call: -; cdr3_nt: TGTGCCAGCACCCACGGGGGGCGGCAGTACTTC; cdr3_aa: CASTHGGRQYF
clone_size: -; j_call: TRBJ2-4; v_call: TRBV5-6; d_call: -; cdr3_nt: TGTGCCAGCAGCCAGCGCTTGGTGCTAGCCAAAAACATTCAGTACTTC; cdr3_aa: CASSQRLVLAKNIQYF
clone_size: -; j_call: TRBJ2-7; v_call: TRBV28; d_call: TRBD2; cdr3_nt: TGTGCCAGCAGTTCTCTGACTAGCAGCTCCTACGAGCAGTACTTC; cdr3_aa: CASSSLTSSSYEQYF
clone_size: -; j_call: TRBJ2-7; v_call: TRBV4-2; d_call: TRBD2; cdr3_nt: TGTGCCAGCAGCCAAGCGCTTCGGACTAGCGGGACCGCCCGTACCTACGAGCAGTACTTC; cdr3_aa: CASSQALRTSGTARTYEQYF
clone_size: -; j_call: TRBJ1-5; v_call: TRBV2; d_call: -; cdr3_nt: TGTGCCAGCAGTGAAAGAACAAGCAATCAGCCCCAGCATTTT; cdr3_aa: CASSERTSNQPQHF
clone_size: -; j_call: TRBJ2-1; v_call: TRBV11-2; d_call: -; cdr3_nt: TGTGCCAGCAGCCCAGAGGACCGCGGATACAATGAGCAGTTCTTC; cdr3_aa: CASSPEDRGYNEQFF
clone_size: -; j_call: TRBJ2-1; v_call: TRBV21-1; d_call: -; cdr3_nt: TGTGCCAGCAGCAGCCCGGCCCGACTAGCCAAACACCTCAATGAGCAGTTCTTC; cdr3_aa: CASSSPARLAKHLNEQFF
clone_size: -; j_call: TRBJ1-4; v_call: TRBV5-1; d_call: -; cdr3_nt: TGCGCCAGCAGCCTCGTTGCAACTAATGAAAAACTGTTTTTT; cdr3_aa: CASSLVATNEKLFF
clone_size: -; j_call: TRBJ2-7; v_call: TRBV11-2; d_call: -; cdr3_nt: TGTGCCAGCAGCTTAGTAGCTAAACTCTACGAGCAGTACTTC; cdr3_aa: CASSLVAKLYEQYF
clone_size: -; j_call: TRBJ2-3; v_call: TRBV11-2; d_call: TRBD2; cdr3_nt: TGTGCCAGCAGCTTAGGTAGCGGGAGGGCCCCAAGTCCAGCGGATACGCAGTATTTT; cdr3_aa: CASSLGSGRAPSPADTQYF
clone_size: -; j_call: TRBJ2-7; v_call: TRBV5-4; d_call: TRBD2; cdr3_nt: TGTGCCAGCAGCCTCGGTTCTAGCGGGACCTACGAGCAGTACTTC; cdr3_aa: CASSLGSSGTYEQYF
clone_size: -; j_call: TRBJ2-7; v_call: TRBV27; d_call: TRBD1; cdr3_nt: TGTGCCAGCAGTCTACTATTTGACAGGGGAGAGCAGTACTTC; cdr3_aa: CASSLLFDRGEQYF
clone_size: -; j_call: TRBJ1-5; v_call: TRBV18; d_call: TRBD1; cdr3_nt: TGTGCCAGCTCACCTTCAGGGGGCGGTCAGCCCCAGCATTTT; cdr3_aa: CASSPSGGGQPQHF
clone_size: -; j_call: TRBJ2-7; v_call: TRBV19; d_call: TRBD1; cdr3_nt: TGTGCCAGTAGAGGGACAGGGGTTAGCTACGAGCAGTACTTC; cdr3_aa: CASRGTGVSYEQYF
clone_size: -; j_call: TRBJ1-4; v_call: TRBV7-2; d_call: -; cdr3_nt: TGTGCCAGCAGCTTAGGCCGCACGCATAATGAAAAACTGTTTTTT; cdr3_aa: CASSLGRTHNEKLFF
clone_size: once; j_call: TRBJ2-2; v_call: TRBV4-1; d_call: -; cdr3_nt: TGCGCCAGCAGCCAAGATGGCGGGCGCACCGGGGAGCTGTTTTTT; cdr3_aa: CASSQDGGRTGELFF
clone_size: -; j_call: TRBJ1-5; v_call: TRBV9; d_call: TRBD1; cdr3_nt: TGTGCCAGCAGCGTCGGACAGGGACACAATCAGCCCCAGCATTTT; cdr3_aa: CASSVGQGHNQPQHF
clone_size: -; j_call: TRBJ2-7; v_call: TRBV29-1; d_call: TRBD1; cdr3_nt: TGCAGCGTTGCGTCCACAGGGGGTGATTCTTACGAGCAGTACTTC; cdr3_aa: CSVASTGGDSYEQYF
clone_size: -; j_call: TRBJ1-4; v_call: TRBV19; d_call: -; cdr3_nt: TGTGCCAGTAGTATCGGACGTAAACTGTTTTTT; cdr3_aa: CASSIGRKLFF
clone_size: -; j_call: TRBJ1-2; v_call: TRBV10-2; d_call: -; cdr3_nt: TGCGCCAGCAGGGTAGGCAATGGCTACACCTTC; cdr3_aa: CASRVGNGYTF
clone_size: -; j_call: TRBJ2-7; v_call: TRBV2; d_call: TRBD2; cdr3_nt: TGTGCCAGCAGAACTAGCGGCAGCTCCTACGAGCAGTACTTC; cdr3_aa: CASRTSGSSYEQYF
clone_size: -; j_call: TRBJ2-1; v_call: TRBV11-2; d_call: -; cdr3_nt: TGTGCCAGCAGCCCCGGGACCCAAAACATAGGGAATGAGCAGTTCTTC; cdr3_aa: CASSPGTQNIGNEQFF
clone_size: -; j_call: TRBJ2-1; v_call: TRBV9; d_call: -; cdr3_nt: TGTGCCAGCAGCGTAAGGGGATGGGACACCCTAGGATTGCATGAGCAGTTCTTC; cdr3_aa: CASSVRGWDTLGLHEQFF